This TCR beta chain was identified during a study of OX40 agonist ivuxolimab in advanced cancers. Study-wide context: Prior anti-PD-1, anti-PD-L1 or anti-CTLA-4 therapy was allowed; 30% to 40% had some.

This CDR3 has 20 residues. Trimming stripped 5 bases from V and 0 bases from J, with 29 bases between. In germline, CDR1 is LNHDA, CDR2 SQIVND (reference sequence). Regarding the study as a whole: At doses 0.1 to 3.0 mg/kg, CD4+ and CD8+ clones expanded.

Profiling relied on immunoSEQ multiplex PCR, and the TCRdb table lists in-frame clones only, not all of them. The repertoire holds 21,000 or so clones, around 79% seen once, with around 15% in the top ten. Concerning this clone itself: Its antigen is currently unknown.

The cohort excluded patients with autoimmune disease history or systemic immunosuppression. Sampling of blood occurred at baseline, cycle 4 day 1, and cycle 7 day 1. The receptor was isolated from an adult with an advanced solid tumor such as melanoma, head and neck, liver or kidney cancer. This sequence joins TRBV19 and TRBJ2-7; D not certain. Sequenced material: CD4+ or CD8+ T cells sorted from blood, taken in a trial of the OX40 agonist ivuxolimab. DNA of the CDR3: TGTGCCAGTAGTTCCTTCCCTCCCTGGGCGGAAAAAAGCCGCTCCTACGAGCAGTACTTC. This sequence encodes CASSSFPPWAEKSRSYEQYF.